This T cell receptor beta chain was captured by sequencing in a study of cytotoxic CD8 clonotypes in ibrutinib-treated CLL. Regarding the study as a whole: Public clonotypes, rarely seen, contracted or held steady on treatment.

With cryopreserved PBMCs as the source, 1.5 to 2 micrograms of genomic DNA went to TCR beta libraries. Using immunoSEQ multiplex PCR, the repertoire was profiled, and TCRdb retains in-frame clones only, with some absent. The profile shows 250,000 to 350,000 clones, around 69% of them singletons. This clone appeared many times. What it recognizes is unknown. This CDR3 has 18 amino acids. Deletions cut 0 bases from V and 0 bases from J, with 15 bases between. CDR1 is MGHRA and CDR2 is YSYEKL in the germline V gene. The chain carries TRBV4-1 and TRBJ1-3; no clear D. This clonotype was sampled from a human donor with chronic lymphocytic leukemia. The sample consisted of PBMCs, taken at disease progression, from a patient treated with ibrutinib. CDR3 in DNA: TGCGCCAGCAGCCAAGATTGGGAAGCGGACCACTCTGGAAACACCATATATTTT. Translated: CASSQDWEADHSGNTIYF.